These 5 T cell receptor beta chains share one sample of origin, sequenced in a study of CXCR3-negative and CXCR3-positive naive CD8 T cells. TRB cDNA libraries were made by UMI-labeled 5' RACE. TCRdb reprocessed the 5' RACE reads and stores each CDR3 protein as one record, lacking DNA. The sample has about 43,000 distinct CDR3 sequences; the top ten hold around 11%. Sequencing was carried out using memory CD8+ T cells from blood. These receptors were taken from a human donor in good health. Some clones in this sample may be carry-over from other donors' samples.

The V and J genes are TRBV29-1 and TRBJ2-7; TCRdb names TRBD2, which stays unverified in the absence of DNA. This CDR3 has 14 residues. The germline gives CDR1 SQVTM, CDR2 ANQGSEA. The CDR3 loop is CSVAGLAGFYEQYF.

V and J are TRBV12-3 or TRBV12-4 and TRBJ2-1; absent DNA, TCRdb's TRBD2 call cannot be checked. The CDR3 spans 17 residues. CDR3 loop: CASSLGFSGRADNEQLF.

The rearrangement joins TRBV7-8 to TRBJ2-7; the D call from TCRdb, TRBD2, cannot be confirmed without DNA. The CDR3 totals 17 residues. Germline CDR1 and CDR2: SGHVS and FQNEAQ. CDR3 loop: CASSQSTRNGAPYEQYF.

This chain uses TRBV28 with TRBJ2-7. The CDR3 sequence is 15 residues long. From germline, CDR1 is MDHEN and CDR2 SYDVKM. The CDR3: CASSLTDTTTYEQYF.

The chain links TRBV29-1 to TRBJ2-2; lacking DNA, the TRBD1 call made by TCRdb goes unchecked. This CDR3 spans 14 amino acids. The V gene's germline CDR1 is SQVTM and CDR2 ANQGSEA. The CDR3 sequence: CSVEVQGNTGELFF.